These 21 T cell receptor beta chains were all obtained from the same sample, sequenced in a study of T cell repertoires in cytomegalovirus infection. No antigen is known for these receptors. TCRdb independently ran MiXCR on the reads; one entry per CDR3 protein. The table includes over 250,000 distinct CDR3 sequences, around 20% detected once. The sample was cultured PBMCs, taken from culture after CMV antigen stimulation. The receptors here all came from a human donor in good health (CMV status not recorded). Some clones in this sample may be carry-over from other donors' samples.

This clonotype was counted ten times or more. The chain carries TRBV12-3 or TRBV12-4 and TRBJ2-2; D not certain. This CDR3 contains 16 residues. Trimming removed 3 bases from V and 10 bases from J, with 21 bases in between. The CDR3 loop is CASSLSGLLVKEELFF. The DNA of the CDR3 is TGTGCCAGCAGTTTGTCGGGTCTTCTGGTCAAAGAGGAGCTGTTTTTT.

This clonotype occurred a few times. The junction differs from germline at one of its ends, possibly a read error. The chain links TRBV5-6 to TRBJ2-7; D unclear. CDR1 is SGHDT, CDR2 YYEEEE, per germline. The CDR3 is 13 amino acids. The CDR3 coding sequence is TGTGCTAGCAGCATCGACAATGCCTACGAGCAGTACTTC. This codes for CASSIDNAYEQYF. Full variable domain (missing parts from reference TRBV5-6 and TRBJ2-7): DAGVTQSPTHLIKTRGQQVTLRCSPKSGHDTVSWYQQALGQGPQFIFQYYEEEERQRGNFPDRFSGHQFPNYSSELNVNALLLGDSALYLCASSIDNAYEQYFGPGTRLTVT.

This clonotype was recorded many times. This chain connects TRBV6-2 or TRBV6-3 to TRBJ1-5; TRBD1 matches 9 bases. The CDR3 has 15 residues. Germline values: CDR1 MNHEY, CDR2 SVGEGT. J gave up 2 bases and V 2 bases, and 1 base lay outside the gene matches. The CDR3 loop reads CASSYRQGGNQPQHF. The DNA for the CDR3 is TGTGCCAGCAGTTACAGACAGGGGGGCAATCAGCCCCAGCATTTT.

In its sample, this clonotype was seen a few times. This chain connects TRBV12-3 or TRBV12-4 to TRBJ2-1, with 8 bases identical to TRBD1. The CDR3 length is 15 residues. V shed 3 bases and J 5 bases; nucleotides not matched to a gene: 6. CDR3 nucleotide sequence: TGTGCCAGCAGTTTTTACAGGGGGGTTAACAATGAGCAGTTCTTC. This gives the protein CASSFYRGVNNEQFF.

The V call is TRBV7-2, the J call TRBJ1-1; D possibly corresponds to TRBD1 (5 bases). The CDR3 has 14 residues. Germline CDR1 SGHTA, CDR2 FQGNSA. The V and J ends lost 7 bases and 1 base respectively, with 13 bases between them. The CDR3 DNA reads as TGTGCCAGCACACCAGGGAGCGGGAACACTGAAGCTTTCTTT. As protein: CASTPGSGNTEAFF.

This clonotype was recorded at least ten times. The chain links TRBV7-6 to TRBJ2-7, with TRBD2 identical over 10 bases. This CDR3 is 16 amino acids long. The V gene end was trimmed by 4 bases and the J gene end by 7 bases; junction bases not matched to a gene: 13. Per the germline V gene, CDR1 is SGHVS and CDR2 is FNYEAQ. The CDR3 DNA is TGTGCCAGCAGCTCGCAGACAGCGGGAGGGCCTAGTGAGCAGTACTTC. Residues: CASSSQTAGGPSEQYF.

The V gene is TRBV7-2, the J gene TRBJ1-1; TRBD1 might be the D (6 bases). This CDR3 is built from 16 residues. Looked up from germline, CDR1 is SGHTA and CDR2 is FQGNSA. Trimming removed 1 base from V and 3 bases from J, with 15 bases in between. CDR3 residues: CASSLGARGLDTEAFF. CDR3 DNA: TGTGCCAGCAGCTTAGGGGCCAGGGGATTAGACACTGAAGCTTTCTTT.

The chain joins TRBV29-1 to TRBJ1-2; TRBD1 might be the D (5 bases). The CDR3 totals 13 residues. Germline lookup yields CDR1 SQVTM and CDR2 ANQGSEA. V was pared by 7 bases and J by 5 bases, with 17 bases between. In DNA, the CDR3 is TGCAGCGCCGCGACGGGGCAGATGTATGGCTACACCTTC. It is translated as CSAATGQMYGYTF.

In its sample, this clonotype was seen a few times. The chain is built from TRBV6-2 or TRBV6-3 and TRBJ1-1; weak D call: TRBD1 (5 bases). CDR1 is MNHEY, CDR2 SVGEGT, per germline. The CDR3 has 13 amino acids. The V and J ends lost 6 bases and 9 bases respectively, with 17 bases between them. CDR3 nucleotides: TGTGCCAGCAGCCGTGTTGTTGGGGGTAAAGCTTTCTTT. Amino acids: CASSRVVGGKAFF.

This clonotype was recorded at least ten times. The gene calls are TRBV7-2 and TRBJ2-1; D call uncertain. V shed 1 base and J shed 0 bases, with 10 bases lying between them. Germline loops: CDR1 SGHTA, CDR2 FQGNSA. This CDR3 comprises 16 residues. The CDR3 DNA follows: TGTGCCAGCAGCTTAGAGGCGGCCAGCTCCTACAATGAGCAGTTCTTC. Translation: CASSLEAASSYNEQFF.

The chain links TRBV5-1 to TRBJ1-1, with D unresolved. Germline lookup yields CDR1 SGHRS and CDR2 YFSETQ. The V gene lost 5 bases and the J gene lost 8 bases, with 13 bases spanning the gap. The CDR3 is 12 amino acids. This chain's CDR3 is CASRAQAGEAFF. In DNA form, the CDR3 reads TGCGCCAGCAGGGCCCAGGCAGGAGAAGCTTTCTTT. Combining the CDR3 with reference TRBV5-1 and TRBJ1-1 gives the whole variable domain KAGVTQTPRYLIKTRGQQVTLSCSPISGHRSVSWYQQTPGQGLQFLFEYFSETQRNKGNFPGRFSGRQFSNSRSEMNVSTLELGDSALYLCASRAQAGEAFFGQGTRLTVV.

This chain connects TRBV7-6 to TRBJ2-7; 7 positions agree with TRBD1. CDR1 and CDR2 (germline): SGHVS, FNYEAQ. This CDR3 has 14 amino acids. V lost 5 bases, J lost 0 bases, and 4 bases stayed unmatched. The CDR3 sequence is CASSPGQSSYEQYV. The CDR3 DNA follows: TGTGCCAGCAGCCCGGGACAGAGCTCCTACGAGCAGTACGTC.

This clonotype was observed many times. V is TRBV7-9 and J is TRBJ2-1; 8 bases line up with TRBD2. The CDR3 spans 17 residues. J gave up 9 bases and V 5 bases, and 18 bases lay outside the gene matches. In germline, CDR1 is SEHNR, CDR2 FQNEAQ (reference sequence). CDR3 loop: CASSGWQRETGWGEQFF. CDR3 DNA sequence: TGTGCCAGCAGCGGGTGGCAGCGGGAGACCGGTTGGGGTGAGCAGTTCTTC. The full variable domain, its missing parts supplied by reference TRBV7-9 and TRBJ2-1, is DTGVSQNPRHKITKRGQNVTFRCDPISEHNRLYWYRQTLGQGPEFLTYFQNEAQLEKSRLLSDRFSAERPKGSFSTLEIQRTEQGDSAMYLCASSGWQRETGWGEQFFGPGTRLTVL.

This clonotype came up a few times. This chain uses TRBV11-2 with TRBJ2-2, with TRBD2 as a possible D gene (5 bases). CDR1 SGHAT and CDR2 FQNNGV come from the germline V gene. CDR3 length equals 15 residues. V was clipped by 5 bases and J by 1 base, with 11 bases between them. The CDR3 DNA sequence: TGTGCCAGCAGCGCGTTCCGGGAGAACACCGGGGAGCTGTTTTTT. The encoded protein is CASSAFRENTGELFF. The entire variable domain, with the rest obtained from reference TRBV11-2 and TRBJ2-2, is as follows: EAGVAQSPRYKIIEKRQSVAFWCNPISGHATLYWYQQILGQGPKLLIQFQNNGVVDDSQLPKDRFSAERLKGVDSTLKIQPAKLEDSAVYLCASSAFRENTGELFFGEGSRLTVL.

This chain joins TRBV3-1 and TRBJ1-2, with D uncertain. This CDR3 has 13 amino acids. The V gene lost 1 base and the J gene lost 6 bases, with 9 bases spanning the gap. The germline V gene has CDR1 LGHDT and CDR2 YNNKEL (reference sequence). The CDR3 spells CASSQGPGDGYTF. The CDR3 bases are TGTGCCAGCAGCCAAGGACCCGGTGATGGCTACACCTTC.

This clonotype was recorded at least ten times. This sequence joins TRBV12-3 or TRBV12-4 and TRBJ1-3; D remains ambiguous. The CDR3 has 13 residues. V was trimmed by 8 bases and J by 3 bases, leaving 11 bases between them. CDR3 nucleotide sequence: TGTGCCAGCGCCAAAACGGGTGGAAACACCATATATTTT. This codes for CASAKTGGNTIYF.

This clonotype was found many times. The V call is TRBV7-2, the J call TRBJ2-3; D could derive from TRBD1 or TRBD2 (6 bases each). This CDR3 is 15 amino acids long. The ends were cut back, 1 base at V and 4 bases at J, with 12 bases in the middle. In germline, CDR1 is SGHTA, CDR2 FQGNSA. CDR3 residues: CASSLDGGRADTQYF. The CDR3 bases are TGTGCCAGCAGCTTAGATGGGGGGCGGGCAGATACGCAGTATTTT.

This clonotype was seen many times. The chain uses TRBV9 and TRBJ1-1; D gene ambiguous. Germline V gene data show CDR1 as SGDLS and CDR2 as YYNGEE. This CDR3 has 14 residues. V was clipped by 0 bases and J by 0 bases, with 6 bases between them. As DNA, the CDR3 is TGTGCCAGCAGCGTAGCACCGATGAACACTGAAGCTTTCTTT. Encoded protein: CASSVAPMNTEAFF. The variable domain in full, completed from reference TRBV9 and TRBJ1-1, reads DSGVTQTPKHLITATGQRVTLRCSPRSGDLSVYWYQQSLDQGLQFLIQYYNGEERAKGNILERFSAQQFPDLHSELNLSSLELGDSALYFCASSVAPMNTEAFFGQGTRLTVV.

This clonotype was seen ten or more times. The chain links TRBV7-2 to TRBJ2-5, with 7 bases that match TRBD2. The CDR3 totals 15 residues. With V trimmed by 4 bases and J by 3 bases, 8 bases remained unmatched. The V gene's germline CDR1 is SGHTA and CDR2 FQGNSA. CDR3 amino acids: CASSSQSAGEETQYF. The CDR3 DNA sequence: TGTGCCAGCAGCTCACAGTCCGCGGGGGAAGAGACCCAGTACTTC.

This clonotype was seen repeatedly, ten times or more. The V call is TRBV7-2, the J call TRBJ2-2; possible D gene TRBD2, 6 bases. Per the germline V gene, CDR1 is SGHTA and CDR2 is FQGNSA. CDR3 size: 19 residues. Trimming cost V 5 bases and J 0 bases, with 22 bases left between them. The CDR3 sequence: CASSTWGLRSRANTGELFF. For the CDR3, the DNA is TGTGCCAGCAGCACCTGGGGACTCCGAAGCCGTGCGAACACCGGGGAGCTGTTTTTT.

CDR3 in DNA: TGTGCCAGCAGAAAACTCAGGGTCCAGAGCTCCTACAATGAGCAGTTCTTC. Residues: CASRKLRVQSSYNEQFF. This chain uses TRBV6-6 with TRBJ2-1, with a weak D call TRBD1 (5 bases). V was clipped by 6 bases and J by 0 bases, with 18 bases between them. Germline CDR1 reads MNHNY; CDR2 reads SVGAGI (reference sequence). This CDR3 has 17 amino acids.